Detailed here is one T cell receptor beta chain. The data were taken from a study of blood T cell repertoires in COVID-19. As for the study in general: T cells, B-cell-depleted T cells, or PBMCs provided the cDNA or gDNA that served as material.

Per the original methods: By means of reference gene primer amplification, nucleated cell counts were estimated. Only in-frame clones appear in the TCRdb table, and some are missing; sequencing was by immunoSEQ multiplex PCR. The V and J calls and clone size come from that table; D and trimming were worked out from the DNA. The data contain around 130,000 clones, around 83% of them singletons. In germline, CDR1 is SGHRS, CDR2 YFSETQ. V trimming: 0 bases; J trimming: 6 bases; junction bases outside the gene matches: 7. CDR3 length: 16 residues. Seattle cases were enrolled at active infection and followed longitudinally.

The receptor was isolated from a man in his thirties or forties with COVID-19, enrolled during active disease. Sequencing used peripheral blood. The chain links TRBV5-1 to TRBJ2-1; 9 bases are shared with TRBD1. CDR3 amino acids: CASSLGGTGSINEQFF. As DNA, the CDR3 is TGCGCCAGCAGCTTGGGTGGGACAGGGTCGATCAATGAGCAGTTCTTC.